This TCR beta chain emerged from a study of cytotoxic CD8 clonotypes in ibrutinib-treated CLL. For the study at large: The patients comprised 11 relapsed/refractory and about 14 treatment-naive cases, about 18 IGHV unmutated. Timing of response sample collection was a median around twelve months after treatment start, with a range of 6 to 36.

Regarding this clone: The antigen is undetermined.

The CDR3 sequence is 14 residues long. Germline V gene lookup returns CDR1 ENHRY and CDR2 SYGVKD. The V and J ends lost 8 bases and 2 bases, in that order; junction bases with no gene match: 5. The table came from immunoSEQ multiplex PCR; TCRdb's copy has only in-frame clones and leaves some out. The sample has roughly 150,000 clones, about 84% seen once; the top ten hold 3.5% to 5.5%. The study's findings and limits: Public clonotypes proved infrequent, and on treatment they shrank or remained steady. Clonality (at baseline) was higher than in age-matched healthy donors and tracked circulating CD8+ T-cell counts.

The sequences come from PBMCs, collected after 24 months of ibrutinib treatment. This rearrangement joins TRBV10-3 to TRBJ2-3, with 9 bases that match TRBD2. This receptor was identified in a human donor with chronic lymphocytic leukemia. CDR3 DNA: TGTGCCATCCGGGCGGGGGGGCCCACAGATACGCAGTATTTT. This translates into CAIRAGGPTDTQYF.